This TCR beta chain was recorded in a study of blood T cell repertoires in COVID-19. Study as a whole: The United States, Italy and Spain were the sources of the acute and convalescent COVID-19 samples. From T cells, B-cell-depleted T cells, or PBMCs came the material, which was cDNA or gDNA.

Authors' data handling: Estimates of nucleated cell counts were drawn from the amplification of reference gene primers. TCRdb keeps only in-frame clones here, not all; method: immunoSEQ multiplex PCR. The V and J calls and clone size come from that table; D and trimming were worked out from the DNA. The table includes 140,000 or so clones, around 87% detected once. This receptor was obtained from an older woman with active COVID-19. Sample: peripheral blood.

This chain's CDR3 is CASSLAGQPLEAFF. The CDR3 DNA follows: TGTGCCAGCAGCTTGGCGGGACAGCCATTGGAAGCTTTCTTT. The V gene is TRBV5-5, the J gene TRBJ1-1; 7 nucleotides match TRBD1. Germline V gene lookup returns CDR1 SGHKS and CDR2 YYEKEE (reference sequence). V lost 0 bases, J lost 8 bases, and 7 bases stayed unmatched. The CDR3 sequence is 14 residues long.